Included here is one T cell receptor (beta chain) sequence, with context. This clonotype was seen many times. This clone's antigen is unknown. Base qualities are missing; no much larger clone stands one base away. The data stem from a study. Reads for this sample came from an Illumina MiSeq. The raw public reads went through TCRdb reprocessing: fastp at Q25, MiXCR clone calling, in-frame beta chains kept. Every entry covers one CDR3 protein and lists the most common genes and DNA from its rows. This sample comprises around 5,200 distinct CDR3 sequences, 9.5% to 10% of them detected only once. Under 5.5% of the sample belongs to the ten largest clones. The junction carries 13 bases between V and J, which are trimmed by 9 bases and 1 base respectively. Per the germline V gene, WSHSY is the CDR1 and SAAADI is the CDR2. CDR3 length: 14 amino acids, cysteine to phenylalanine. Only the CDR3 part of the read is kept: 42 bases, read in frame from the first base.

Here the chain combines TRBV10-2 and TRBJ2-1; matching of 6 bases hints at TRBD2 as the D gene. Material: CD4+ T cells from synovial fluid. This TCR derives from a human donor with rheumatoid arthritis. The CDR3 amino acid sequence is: CASTRDPSYNEQFF. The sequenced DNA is TGCGCCAGTACGCGGGACCCTTCCTACAATGAGCAGTTCTTC.